There are a few counts of the clone carrying this T cell receptor (beta chain). The data were taken from a study of cytotoxic CD8 clonotypes in ibrutinib-treated CLL. Generated by immunoSEQ multiplex PCR, the TCRdb table keeps only in-frame clones and is missing some. The repertoire holds tens of thousands of clones, with approximately 54% as singletons. CDR1 is MDHEN, CDR2 SYDVKM, per germline. Trimming stripped 4 bases from V and 4 bases from J, with 10 bases between. The CDR3 covers 13 residues. The chain joins TRBV28 to TRBJ1-2; no clear D gene. This receptor was identified in a human donor with chronic lymphocytic leukemia. The material was PBMCs, obtained after 12 months of ibrutinib treatment. The CDR3 DNA sequence: TGTGCCAGCAGTTGGCGACCGCTCTATGGCTACACCTTC. Amino acids: CASSWRPLYGYTF.